One and the same sample provided the 9 T cell receptor beta chains below, sequenced in a study of T cell responses to AZD1222 COVID-19 vaccine. Generated by immunoSEQ multiplex PCR, the TCRdb table keeps only in-frame clones and is missing some. Seen here are tens of thousands of clones, about nine tenths observed once, and the top ten hold approximately 11%. Sequenced here: peripheral blood, sampled 28 days after the second AZD1222 dose. The source is an adult who received the AZD1222 COVID-19 vaccine.

The CDR3 DNA is TGCGCCAGCAGCCGTGACTTCGAGGGGAGGGAGCTGTTTTTT. This encodes CASSRDFEGRELFF. This chain connects TRBV5-1 to TRBJ2-2; D possibly uses TRBD1 or TRBD2 (5 bases each). Deletions cut 4 bases from V and 9 bases from J, with 16 bases between. Germline V CDR1 and CDR2: SGHRS, YFSETQ. The CDR3 extends over 14 amino acids.

The chain has TRBV4-1 and TRBJ1-2, with 12 bases matching TRBD1. This CDR3 contains 15 residues. CDR1 is MGHRA, CDR2 YSYEKL, per germline. J gave up 8 bases and V 4 bases, and 8 bases lay outside the gene matches. CDR3 coding DNA: TGCGCCAGCAGCCCATGGGGGACAGGGGGCGACGGCTACACCTTC. Amino acids: CASSPWGTGGDGYTF.

J is TRBJ2-3 and V is TRBV7-6, with TRBD1 as a possible D gene (6 bases). V lost 5 bases and J lost 2, with 14 bases in between. Germline-derived CDR1 and CDR2 are SGHVS and FNYEAQ. This CDR3 is 15 amino acids long. The CDR3 sequence: CASSHRDTFTDTQYF. CDR3 nucleotide sequence: TGTGCCAGCAGCCACCGGGACACTTTCACAGATACGCAGTATTTT.

V usage is TRBV10-3 and J usage is TRBJ2-7; TRBD2 might be the D (5 bases). This CDR3 contains 13 residues. CDR1 ENHRY and CDR2 SYGVKD come from the germline V gene. V lost 3 bases to trimming and J lost 3 bases, with 9 bases between them. The CDR3 region has the DNA TGTGCCATCAGTGAATCGGGGTTCTACGAGCAGTACTTC. Its protein product is CAISESGFYEQYF.

This chain uses TRBV19 with TRBJ1-1; the D gene is possibly TRBD1 (5 bases). CDR3 length: 16 amino acids. The V end was cut by 7 bases, the J end by 0 bases, with 18 bases between. Germline V gene lookup returns CDR1 LNHDA and CDR2 SQIVND (reference sequence). CDR3 nucleotides: TGTGCCAGTACCCCGTCAGGGATTAGGATGAACACTGAAGCTTTCTTT. Residues: CASTPSGIRMNTEAFF.

The chain links TRBV7-2 to TRBJ1-3, with a tentative D call TRBD1 (5 bases). Germline CDR1 reads SGHTA; CDR2 reads FQGNSA. The V gene lost 5 bases and the J gene lost 3 bases, with 17 bases spanning the gap. This CDR3 is 16 amino acids long. This CDR3 is CASSPNGGGIGNTIYF. CDR3 sequence (DNA): TGTGCCAGCAGCCCAAACGGCGGGGGGATTGGAAACACCATATATTTT.

CDR3 DNA: TGTGCCAGCTCACCTCGAGCGGGGGAAGCTAGCACAGATACGCAGTATTTT. This translates into CASSPRAGEASTDTQYF. The rearrangement links TRBV18 to TRBJ2-3; 8 nucleotides align to TRBD2. Germline V gene sequence: CDR1 KGHSH, CDR2 LQKENI. The CDR3 consists of 17 residues. The junction had 8 bases not matched to a gene; V was cut back by 3 bases and J by 0 bases.

This clone occurred a few times. The chain employs TRBV5-1 and TRBJ2-7; the D gene is possibly TRBD1 (6 bases). Germline CDR1 is SGHRS and CDR2 is YFSETQ. The ends were cut back, 5 bases at V and 6 bases at J, with 15 bases in the middle. The CDR3 runs to 13 residues. CDR3 DNA sequence: TGCGCCAGCAGTGTCTACAGGGTCAGCGAGCAGTACTTC. Residues: CASSVYRVSEQYF.

This clone was observed once. The chain has TRBV14 and TRBJ2-7; D gene ambiguous. The CDR3 sequence is 14 residues long. Trimming took 4 bases from V and 2 from J, leaving 12 bases between them. Germline V gene data show CDR1 as SGHDN and CDR2 as FVKESK. The CDR3 reads CASSPGPNTYEQYF. For the CDR3, the DNA is TGTGCCAGCAGCCCTGGCCCAAACACCTACGAGCAGTACTTC.